What follows is one T cell receptor (beta chain) and its context. This clonotype was picked up one time. It lacks a known antigen. The record has no base qualities; no much larger clone is one base away. One read yields weak evidence. Hyperthyroidism patients were newly diagnosed, had a disease duration of under 2 months, and were aged 18 to 65 years. The study excluded patients with uncontrolled infections, other autoimmune diseases, pregnancy or lactation. Diagnoses relied on clinical symptoms, serum thyroxine and TRAb, thyroid ultrasound and orbital computed tomography. For progressor patients, blood was drawn at the first diagnosis of hyperthyroidism, before any ophthalmopathy symptoms had appeared. PBMCs were separated from under 12 ml of fresh peripheral blood using Ficoll-Paque density gradient centrifugation. Progressor patients were defined as those initially diagnosed with Graves' hyperthyroidism in whom ophthalmopathy developed during follow-up. Trizol reagent was used to extract total RNA, and RNA quality was then checked on an Agilent 2100 Bioanalyzer.

The TCR beta CDR3 regions were amplified from RNA transcripts. The TCR CDR3 was subjected to a first round of RT-PCR using the HTBI primer set and the Qiagen OneStep RT-PCR kit. Libraries were constructed in a second round of multiplex PCR, after which size selection and purification were performed. The libraries were sequenced on an Illumina HiSeq2000 using paired-end 100 bp reads. From the authors' description of their analysis: SOAPnuke was used to process the raw data, with reads discarded if the reads contained adapters or uncalled bases, had a mean Phred below 15, or lacked an exact constant-primer or identifier match. COPE v1.2.5 was used to merge high-quality paired reads, and clonotypes were defined as unique nucleotide sequences. Clonotypes were aligned to IMGT TRBV, TRBD and TRBJ reference segments using MiTCR v1.1. Analysis was restricted to V-J combinations with a frequency above 0.0001, which covered over 98% of repertoires. The TCS score was defined as the ratio of F50 (clonal expansion) to E x V (chaos), calculated using BLOSUM62-based TCRdist between CDR3 peptides within each V-J. Welch's t-statistics and random forest reduced roughly 530 V-J features to fewer than 15, which were used in a naive Bayes classifier (R e1071). Through fastp at Q25 and MiXCR, TCRdb rebuilt clones from the public reads, retaining in-frame beta chains. Duplicate CDR3 protein sequences are folded into a single record with the most common DNA and genes. TCRdb's processing, not the authors', yielded these V and J calls. This sample comprises 690,000 or so distinct CDR3 sequences, 18% of them detected only once. Clones ranked in the top ten supply roughly 17% of the sample.

These data originate in a study of T cells in Graves' hyperthyroidism and ophthalmopathy (dated by TCRdb to between 2019 and 2020). As for the study more broadly: Peripheral blood was sampled at the time of initial diagnosis, prior to any treatment. To identify distinguishing TCR V-J signatures, a discovery cohort of 100 or so patients was used, comprising under 45 with Graves' ophthalmopathy and some 57 with stable Graves' hyperthyroidism. Whether ophthalmopathy could be predicted prospectively was tested in an independent validation cohort made up of about 20 hyperthyroidism patients plus 17 patients who later progressed to ophthalmopathy. For training and testing, the approximately 92 patients in the discovery cohort were randomly divided in a 7:3 ratio. In addition, the study compared T-cell repertoires in thyroid tissue and in blood from roughly six Graves' hyperthyroidism patients. Following sampling, methimazole starting at 30 mg daily was given to hyperthyroidism patients, and high-dose intravenous methylprednisolone was given to ophthalmopathy patients. TCR Vbeta CDR3 sequencing of 120 to 150 peripheral blood samples (approximately 44 ophthalmopathy, about 74 hyperthyroidism and roughly 17 progressor patients) is reported in the paper.

What the study reported, not specific to this receptor: Most expanded thyroid clonotypes (frequency above 0.001) were also detected in blood, suggesting blood repertoires may reflect thyroid immune responses. In validation, the model predicted progression to ophthalmopathy a median of roughly 6.1 months before onset, with around 70% sensitivity and around 76% specificity. No statistical method was used to set the sample size in advance, and investigators knew the group allocation. In cross-validation, a model built on a 13 V-J signature told ophthalmopathy apart from stable hyperthyroidism with approximately 90% sensitivity and around 83% specificity, and in testing the same model reached 80%/75%.

Sample: blood. The TCR originated in a woman aged 45 to 65 with Graves' hyperthyroidism that later progressed to Graves' ophthalmopathy.

The CDR3 protein is CASSPYEEQGGRNTEAFF. Read as DNA, the sequence is TGTGCCAGCAGCCCTTATGAGGAACAGGGGGGACGGAACACTGAAGCTTTCTTT. This receptor chain uses TRBV9 and TRBJ1-1, and 8 bases in between align with TRBD1. The germline V gene supplies CDR1 SGDLS and CDR2 YYNGEE. Trimming takes 4 bases off V and 1 base off J; junction bases not matched to a gene: 15. The CDR3 covers 18 residues, taking in both the cysteine and the phenylalanine. Only CDR3 DNA remains: 54 bases, in frame from the first base.